A selection of T cell receptor beta chains follows, all from one sample in a study of blood T cell repertoires in COVID-19. Using immunoSEQ multiplex PCR, the repertoire was profiled, and TCRdb retains in-frame clones only, with some absent. The sample consists of roughly 340,000 clones, 85% to 90% of them appearing once. The sequencing sample was made of peripheral blood. The receptors stem from a woman in her 70s with COVID-19, enrolled during active disease. Each CDR3 is given with its conserved first and last residue. D genes are given only for firm matches. Clone size, where shown, is once, few, many, or a class for clones that have expanded.

J | size | V | D | CDR3 | DNA
TRBJ1-1 | . | TRBV12-5 | TRBD1 | CASGLGTGGRVNTEAFF | TGTGCTAGTGGTTTGGGGACAGGGGGGAGGGTGAACACTGAAGCTTTCTTT
TRBJ1-1 | . | TRBV7-8 | . | CASSPHYLNTEAFF | TGTGCCAGCAGCCCTCACTACCTAAACACTGAAGCTTTCTTT
TRBJ1-6 | . | TRBV3-1/TRBV3-2 | . | CASSQDSGLPPLHF | TGTGCCAGCAGCCAAGATTCGGGACTACCACCCCTCCACTTT
TRBJ2-7 | once | TRBV30 | . | CAWSVAGGEQYF | TGTGCCTGGAGTGTGGCGGGCGGGGAGCAGTACTTC
TRBJ1-6 | . | TRBV29-1 | . | CSVFTGSNSPLHF | TGCAGCGTTTTTACAGGGAGCAATTCACCCCTCCACTTT
TRBJ1-6 | once | TRBV30 | TRBD1 | CAWSPGGYNSPLHF | TGTGCCTGGAGTCCAGGGGGCTATAATTCACCCCTCCACTTT
TRBJ2-3 | . | TRBV9 | . | CASSVEGQSDTQYF | TGTGCCAGCAGCGTAGAAGGACAATCAGATACGCAGTATTTT
TRBJ1-6 | . | TRBV7-9 | . | CASSSTGTMDSPLHF | TGTGCCAGCAGCTCGACCGGGACAATGGATTCACCCCTCCACTTT
TRBJ1-2 | . | TRBV27 | . | CASSLRGEYGYTF | TGTGCCAGCAGTTTACGGGGGGAGTATGGCTACACCTTC
TRBJ1-5 | once | TRBV27 | . | CASSLTGWGNQPQHF | TGTGCCAGCAGTCTCACAGGGTGGGGCAATCAGCCCCAGCATTTT
TRBJ2-1 | . | TRBV21-1 | . | CASSNSRVDEQFF | TGTGCCAGCAGCAATTCCAGGGTGGATGAGCAGTTCTTC
TRBJ2-1 | . | TRBV7-2 | . | CASSIHRGYEQFF | TGTGCCAGCAGCATTCATAGGGGGTATGAGCAGTTCTTC
TRBJ2-2 | . | TRBV28 | . | CASSFRTEISGELFF | TGTGCCAGCAGTTTTAGGACAGAGATCTCCGGGGAGCTGTTTTTT
TRBJ1-1 | . | TRBV5-1 | TRBD1 | CASSLDLGQTNTEAFF | TGCGCCAGCAGCTTGGACTTGGGACAGACGAACACTGAAGCTTTCTTT
TRBJ2-5 | . | TRBV12-5 | . | CASGTGISSAQETQYF | TGTGCTAGTGGTACCGGAATTTCTAGCGCCCAAGAGACCCAGTACTTC
TRBJ1-1 | . | TRBV2 | . | CASSQDMNTEAFF | TGTGCCAGCAGTCAAGACATGAACACTGAAGCTTTCTTT
TRBJ1-1 | . | TRBV19 | . | CASSIWRGTEAFF | TGTGCCAGTAGTATTTGGAGGGGCACTGAAGCTTTCTTT
TRBJ1-3 | many | TRBV3-1/TRBV3-2 | . | CASSQWPFSGNTIYF | TGTGCCAGCAGCCAATGGCCGTTCTCTGGAAACACCATATATTTT
TRBJ2-7 | . | TRBV28 | TRBD1 | CASSGDRYEQYF | TGTGCCAGCAGCGGGGACAGGTACGAGCAGTACTTC
TRBJ2-6 | . | TRBV5-1 | TRBD2 | CASRSVAGSIYSGANVLTF | TGCGCCAGCAGGTCGGTAGCGGGGTCAATTTACTCTGGGGCCAACGTCCTGACTTTC
TRBJ2-1 | . | TRBV4-1 | . | CASSQQGLTYNEQFF | TGCGCCAGCAGCCAACAGGGGCTCACCTACAATGAGCAGTTCTTC
TRBJ1-1 | . | TRBV7-9 | TRBD1 | CASSWEGGLLKAFF | TGTGCCAGCAGCTGGGAAGGGGGCTTACTTAAAGCTTTCTTT
TRBJ1-1 | . | TRBV30 | . | CAWSMGGGTEAFF | TGTGCCTGGAGTATGGGAGGCGGCACTGAAGCTTTCTTT